This TCR beta chain appears in the sequencing data of a study of blood T cells in healthy people across ages. Study results and caveats: Diversity estimates from one million T cells were considered underestimates.

Isolation yielded PBMCs, at least 6.5 million per sample, in every case. This clonotype was detected a few times. Its antigen is not known. Then a second PCR, running roughly 7 to 11 cycles, was carried out with a sample-barcoded 5' primer and a J-beta primer mix. TCRdb re-called the 5' RACE reads with MiXCR, one entry per CDR3 protein. The sample consists of 450,000 to 700,000 distinct CDR3 sequences, approximately 30% of them appearing once. Sequencing was done on a sample of blood. This receptor was obtained from a woman aged 70-85 years in good health.

Written as DNA, the CDR3 is TGTGCCATCAGTGAGTCTCGTCCTCCCCAAGAGACCCAGTACTTC. Translated, it gives CAISESRPPQETQYF. This chain connects TRBV10-3 to TRBJ2-5; D not resolved. Trimming removed 0 bases from V and 1 base from J, with 9 bases in between. The CDR3 extends over 15 amino acids. Germline V gene sequence: CDR1 ENHRY, CDR2 SYGVKD.